Described below is a single TCR beta chain sequence and its context. This clone was seen a handful of times. What this receptor recognizes is not known. The input lacks base qualities; no much larger clone sits a single base away. This entry belongs to a study of blood T cell repertoires in COVID-19 (dated by TCRdb to about 2020). About the study as a whole: Samples covering the acute and convalescent phases of COVID-19 were provided by collaborators in the United States, Italy and Spain. The prospective study material was composed of cDNA or gDNA derived from T cells, B-cell-depleted T cells, or PBMCs. Deeply sampled blood TCRbeta repertoires from subjects exposed to, actively infected with, or recovered from COVID-19 were included in the dataset. The repertoires were released in a freely available public database meant as a resource for research on the immune response to SARS-CoV-2. The samples were drawn from the first 160 participants of the ongoing ImmuneRACE study and from some 1,300 subjects provided by 6 global collaborators. A de-identified subject ID, COVID-19 status, age in years and sex were almost always included in the sample metadata. Where available, HLA class I and class II types were obtained from metadata supplied by the sample provider rather than from assay-based typing. General findings and caveats noted by the study authors: Clinical and demographic metadata were provided uncurated, with the amount varying by source and participant.

CDR1 and CDR2, looked up from the germline V gene, are KGHSH and LQKENI. V and J lose 6 bases and 0 bases, and a span of 11 bases separates them. The CDR3 spans 14 residues, from the cysteine through the phenylalanine. The kept DNA is CDR3 alone, 42 bases in frame from the first base. TCRbeta CDR3 regions were amplified from genomic DNA using the immunoSEQ Assay, a bias-controlled multiplex PCR. Turning to the authors' computational methods: The number of nucleated cells in each sample was estimated by amplification of reference gene primers within the assay. To quantify the absolute abundance of each unique TCRbeta CDR3 rearrangement, sequence reads were collapsed and filtered. Productive Simpson clonality was computed per sample as the square root of Simpson's diversity index over productive rearrangements. TCRdb's version of the immuneACCESS table is confined to in-frame rearrangements and falls short of the full clone set. An unresolved V gene accounts for under half of the shortfall where checked; the remainder is of unknown origin. The V and J calls and clone size were taken over from that table, and D and trimming were inferred from the DNA. The sample data list some 350,000 clones, and 88% of these were observed just once. 7.3% of the sample lies in the top ten.

One collaborating source in Seattle enrolled patients during active infection and followed them longitudinally through the course of disease. Whole blood was collected in K2EDTA tubes by collaborating institutions according to the institutions' own protocols. For TCRbeta analysis, collaborators shipped samples as frozen whole blood, isolated PBMCs, or DNA extracted from either of those sample types. This chain is built from TRBV18 and TRBJ1-2, with the D segment identity uncertain. This TCR derives from a woman in her 70s with COVID-19, enrolled during active disease. The source material was peripheral blood. Here is the DNA: TGTGCCAGCTCCCTCAGCGGATCTAACTATGGCTACACCTTC. This translates into CASSLSGSNYGYTF.